The source of this T cell receptor (beta chain) is a study of T cells in women clearing cervical HPV infection. The wider study: Control women cleared a single incident HPV16 infection within 12 months.

Some clones are missing from TCRdb's copy, which holds only in-frame ones; the method was immunoSEQ multiplex PCR. This repertoire includes some 39,000 clones. The material sequenced was blood buffy coat. This clonotype was sampled from a woman between 18 and 70 years old with a cervical HPV16 infection that either progressed to CIN3+ or cleared (not recorded which).

CDR3 amino acids: CASSRFVQHNEQFF. CDR3 bases read: TGTGCCAGCAGTCGGTTTGTACAGCACAATGAG. The chain carries TRBV2 and TRBJ2-1; no definite D call. Sequencing ends 3 residues short of the CDR3 end; the germline J gene provides the rest. Germline lookup yields CDR1 SNHLY and CDR2 FYNNEI. The CDR3 runs to 14 residues. V lost 5 bases and J 5 bases, leaving 13 bases between the germline ends.